In its sample, the clone carrying this T cell receptor beta chain was seen a few times. TCRdb processed the 5' RACE reads anew with MiXCR; each CDR3 protein has one entry. The sample shows approximately 600,000 distinct CDR3 sequences, 9% to 15% of them seen only once. The data derive from a study of T cells after yellow fever vaccination. Sequencing used PBMCs, obtained on the day of the yellow fever booster vaccination. The TCR was taken from a man aged 25-45 years who received the YFV17D yellow fever vaccine.

The CDR3 sequence: CASSRHGDSNQPQHF. The CDR3 coding sequence is TGTGCCAGCAGCCGCCATGGCGATAGCAATCAGCCCCAGCATTTT. The chain links TRBV14 to TRBJ1-5; unclear D gene. V lost 4 bases to trimming and J lost 0 bases, with 10 bases between them. The V gene's germline CDR1 is SGHDN and CDR2 FVKESK. This CDR3 region has 15 residues. The full variable domain, its missing parts supplied by reference TRBV14 and TRBJ1-5, is EAGVTQFPSHSVIEKGQTVTLRCDPISGHDNLYWYRRVMGKEIKFLLHFVKESKQDESGMPNNRFLAERTGGTYSTLKVQPAELEDSGVYFCASSRHGDSNQPQHFGDGTRLSIL.